This T cell receptor beta chain was captured by sequencing in a study of shared clonotypes between healthy human individuals. The wider study: A donor's plate count was three for CD4 naive and three for CD4 memory; CD8 naive had two and CD8 memory one.

V was cut by 8 bases and J by 2 bases, with 23 bases left in between. The CDR3 covers 17 residues. CDR1 is ENHRY, CDR2 SYGVKD, per germline. Replicate PCRs for sorted subsets used approximately 220 ng DNA; this equaled 30,000 to 35,000 T cell genomes. Profiling relied on immunoSEQ multiplex PCR, and the TCRdb table lists in-frame clones only, not all of them. The repertoire consists of 800,000 to 1,200,000 clones, with 75% to 80% occurring once and the leading ten covering under 0.6%. Sequences were obtained from memory CD4+ T cells from PBMCs. Subset of the sample: CD45RA-negative fraction. V is TRBV10-3 and J is TRBJ2-3; possibly TRBD1 or TRBD2 for D (5 bases each). The sequence was collected from a man between 18 and 35 years old in good health. Some clones in this sample may be carry-over from other donors' samples. CDR3 sequence: CAIAAKGRSSITDTQYF. The CDR3 DNA follows: TGTGCCATCGCGGCAAAGGGACGGTCCAGTATCACAGATACGCAGTATTTT.